The clone carrying this TCR beta chain was observed a handful of times. As yet, its antigen is unknown. The sample comes from a study of beta chain features in type 1 diabetes. Across the whole study: All samples together contributed 85 million to 120 million sorted cells for examination.

The whole isolated RNA underwent reverse transcription, so sequencing captured expressed TCRB transcripts. TCRdb's copy holds only in-frame clones and misses some; the assay was immunoSEQ multiplex PCR. The sample yields fewer than 900,000 clones, about a sixth seen once. This CDR3 is 17 amino acids long. Study-wide results and caveats: Reduced insertions and increased deletions marked VDJ junctions in type 1 diabetes patients. All four CD4+ subsets from Type 1 diabetes patients carried moderately but significantly shorter TCRB CDR3s.

Based on CD45RO/CCR7/CD25/CD127/CD95/CD27, CD4+ regulatory, stem cell-like memory, naive and central memory cells were sorted. The rearrangement joins TRBV21-1 to TRBJ2-7; no DNA check was done on the table's D call, TRBD1. TRBV21-1 is labeled a pseudogene. The specimen was naive CD4+ T cells from blood. This receptor was obtained from a young woman in good health. CDR3 DNA: TGTGCCAGCACCCATCAAGCGGAGACAGGGTACCCCTACGAGCAGTACTTC. It encodes CASTHQAETGYPYEQYF.